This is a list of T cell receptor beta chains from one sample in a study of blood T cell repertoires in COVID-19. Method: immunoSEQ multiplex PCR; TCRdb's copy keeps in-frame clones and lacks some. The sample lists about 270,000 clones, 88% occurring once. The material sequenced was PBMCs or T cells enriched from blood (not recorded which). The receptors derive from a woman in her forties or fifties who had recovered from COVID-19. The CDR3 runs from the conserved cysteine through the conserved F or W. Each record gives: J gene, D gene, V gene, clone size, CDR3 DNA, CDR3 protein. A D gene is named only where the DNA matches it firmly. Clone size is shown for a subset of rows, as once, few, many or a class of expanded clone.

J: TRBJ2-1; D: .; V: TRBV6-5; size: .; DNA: TGTGCCAGCAGACTTAAAGCGGGCAATGAGCAGTTCTTC; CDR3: CASRLKAGNEQFF
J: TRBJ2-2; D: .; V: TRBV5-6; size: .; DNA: TGTGCCAGCAGCGGATTAACAGGGAACACCGGGGAGCTGTTTTTT; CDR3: CASSGLTGNTGELFF
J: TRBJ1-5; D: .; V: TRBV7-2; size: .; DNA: TGTGCCAGCAGCTGGGAGCCGGCAGACCCTAGCGATCAGCCCCAGCATTTT; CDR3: CASSWEPADPSDQPQHF
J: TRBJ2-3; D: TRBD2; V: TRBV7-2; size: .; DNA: TGTGCCAGCAGCTTAACTAGCGCCAATACGCAGTATTTT; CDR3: CASSLTSANTQYF
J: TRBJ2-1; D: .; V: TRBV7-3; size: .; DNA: TGTGCCAGCAGCACGTTCCAGGGTGAGCAGTTCTTC; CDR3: CASSTFQGEQFF
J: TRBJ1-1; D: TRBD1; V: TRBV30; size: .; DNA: TGTGCCTGGAGCCGGACAGGGAAGGCCCCTGAAGCTTTCTTT; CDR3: CAWSRTGKAPEAFF
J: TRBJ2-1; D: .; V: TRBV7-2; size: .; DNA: TGTGCCAGCGTTCCCCGCCGACAGAGCTCCTACAATGAGCAGTTCTTC; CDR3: CASVPRRQSSYNEQFF
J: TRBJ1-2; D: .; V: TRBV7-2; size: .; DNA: TGTGCCAGCAGCTCCCACAGGGTCGTGGGCTACACCTTC; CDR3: CASSSHRVVGYTF
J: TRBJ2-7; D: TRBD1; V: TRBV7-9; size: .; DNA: TGTGCCAGCAGCTCGGGCCCGGGACAGGGGACCTACGAGCAGTACTTC; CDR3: CASSSGPGQGTYEQYF
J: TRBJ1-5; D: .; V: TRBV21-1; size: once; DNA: TGTGCCAGCAGCAAAGCACAGGGATTCATTCAGCCCCAGCATTTT; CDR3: CASSKAQGFIQPQHF
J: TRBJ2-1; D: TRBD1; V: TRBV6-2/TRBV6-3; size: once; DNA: TGTGCCAGCAGTTACTCGGGACAGCCTTACAATGAGCAGTTCTTC; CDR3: CASSYSGQPYNEQFF
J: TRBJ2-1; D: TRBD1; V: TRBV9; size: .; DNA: TGTGCCAGCAGCCCCGGTGGACAGGAGAACAATGAGCAGTTCTTC; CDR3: CASSPGGQENNEQFF
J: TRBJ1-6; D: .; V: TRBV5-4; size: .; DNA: TGTGCCAGCAGCGCGAAAACAGGGATTTTGGATTCACCCCTCCACTTT; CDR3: CASSAKTGILDSPLHF
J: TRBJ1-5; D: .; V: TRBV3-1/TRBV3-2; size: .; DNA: TGTGCCAGCAGCCCTGGGACACCCGTGGGGAATCAGCCCCAGCATTTT; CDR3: CASSPGTPVGNQPQHF
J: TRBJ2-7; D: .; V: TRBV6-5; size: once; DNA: TGTGCCAGCAGCCGACAGGATTCCTACGAGCAGTACTTC; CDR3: CASSRQDSYEQYF
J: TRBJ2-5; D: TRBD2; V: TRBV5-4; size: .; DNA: TGTGCCAGCGCGGGTAACGGGGGACTAGTTGAGACCCAGTACTTC; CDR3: CASAGNGGLVETQYF